Listed here are 10 T cell receptor beta chains from one sample, sequenced in a study of shared T cell receptors in the human thymus. Sequencing was performed with immunoSEQ multiplex PCR; in TCRdb, only in-frame clones are kept and a portion is missing. The data show hundreds of thousands of clones, 80% to 90% seen once. These data were also reused for a study on human thymus T cells.

Material: thymocytes. The receptors originated from a boy in the first two years of life with a congenital heart defect.

The rearrangement links TRBV5-6 to TRBJ2-3; TRBD1 matches 11 bases. This CDR3 contains 16 residues. V was pared by 4 bases and J by 0 bases, with 4 bases of the junction left unmatched. CDR1 is SGHDT and CDR2 is YYEEEE in the germline V gene. DNA of the CDR3: TGTGCCAGCAGCGCCGGACAGGGGGCCAGCACAGATACGCAGTATTTT. Its translation: CASSAGQGASTDTQYF.

The chain carries TRBV7-2 and TRBJ2-3; TRBD2 aligns across 7 bases. CDR1 and CDR2 (germline): SGHTA, FQGNSA. V was pared by 2 bases and J by 2 bases, with 10 bases of the junction left unmatched. The CDR3 length is 17 residues. The CDR3: CASSLLGGELSTDTQYF. CDR3 coding DNA: TGTGCCAGCAGCTTACTGGGGGGGGAACTCTCCACAGATACGCAGTATTTT.

The J gene is TRBJ2-7, the V gene TRBV7-2; 8 bases fit TRBD2. CDR1 is SGHTA and CDR2 is FQGNSA in the germline V gene. V trimming: 5 bases; J trimming: 3 bases; junction bases outside the gene matches: 9. The CDR3 spans 15 residues. Here the CDR3 DNA reads TGTGCCAGCAGCCATTCTTGGACTAGCAGCTACGAGCAGTACTTC. Translation gives CASSHSWTSSYEQYF.

V is TRBV14 and J is TRBJ1-2, with TRBD1 matching 7 bases. CDR1 is SGHDN and CDR2 is FVKESK in the germline V gene. The CDR3 runs 14 residues. Losses at the gene ends were 4 bases for V and 8 bases for J; bases not matched to a gene: 10. Written as DNA, the CDR3 is TGTGCCAGCAGCCCCCACGACAGGGTTGCAGGCTACACCTTC. Its protein is CASSPHDRVAGYTF.

This clone has only one observation. The rearrangement joins TRBV6-5 to TRBJ2-3, with D perhaps matching TRBD2 (6 bases). Trimming removed 6 bases from V and 4 bases from J, with 14 bases in between. From germline, CDR1 is MNHEY and CDR2 SVGAGI. The CDR3 sequence is 14 residues long. CDR3 bases: TGTGCCAGCAGCAGCCATTGGGGGGCAGATACGCAGTATTTT. Its translation: CASSSHWGADTQYF.

The chain links TRBV5-1 to TRBJ2-7; 8 bases are a match to TRBD1. The CDR3 covers 14 residues. Per germline, CDR1 SGHRS and CDR2 YFSETQ. V lost 2 bases, J lost 5 bases, and 6 bases stayed unmatched. The CDR3 nucleotides read TGCGCCAGCAGCTTTACAGGGGGTCTCCACGAGCAGTACTTC. It is translated as CASSFTGGLHEQYF.

The chain uses TRBV9 and TRBJ1-5; 8 bases agree with TRBD1. This CDR3 region has 13 residues. Losses at the gene ends were 5 bases for V and 5 bases for J; bases not matched to a gene: 3. Germline V CDR1 and CDR2: SGDLS, YYNGEE. The CDR3, as DNA: TGTGCCAGCAGTGCGGACAGGGATCAGCCCCAGCATTTT. Amino acid sequence: CASSADRDQPQHF.

CDR3 protein: CASSIDEETQYF. As DNA, the CDR3 is TGTGCCAGTAGTATAGACGAAGAGACCCAGTACTTC. The rearrangement links TRBV19 to TRBJ2-5, with unresolved D. Between the trimmed V and J ends, which lost 0 bases and 3 bases, there was a span of 2 bases. CDR1 LNHDA and CDR2 SQIVND come from the germline V gene (reference sequence). The CDR3 has 12 amino acids.

This clone appeared once. The CDR3 nucleotides read TGTGCCTGGAGTGTAGGTACGGCGGGAGACCCGGGCGAGCAGTACTTC. Translating gives CAWSVGTAGDPGEQYF. The chain links TRBV30 to TRBJ2-7; 7 bases are shared with TRBD2. V lost 0 bases and J lost 6; bases outside the gene matches: 14. CDR1 is GTSNPN and CDR2 is SVGIG in the germline V gene (reference sequence). The CDR3 totals 16 residues. Based on the CDR3 plus reference TRBV30 and TRBJ2-7, the full variable domain is SQTIHQWPATLVQPVGSPLSLECTVEGTSNPNLYWYRQAAGRGLQLLFYSVGIGQISSEVPQNLSASRPQDRQFILSSKKLLLSDSGFYLCAWSVGTAGDPGEQYFGPGTRLTVT.

The chain employs TRBV27 and TRBJ2-7; 8 bases align to TRBD1. The CDR3 consists of 14 residues. V was clipped by 6 bases and J by 5 bases; unmatched bases: 9. Germline assignment: CDR1 MNHEY and CDR2 SMNVEV (reference sequence). The CDR3 bases are TGTGCCAGCAGGAAGACAGGGGTCGGGGACGAGCAGTACTTC. Protein product: CASRKTGVGDEQYF.